This TCR beta chain was documented in a study of shared T cell receptors in the human thymus (dated by TCRdb to the early 2020s). For the study in its entirety: The study examined how the human thymus generates shared, self-reactive T-cell receptor alpha chains.

Regarding this clone: Its specific antigen is unknown. Nothing much larger sits one base from this clone, and base qualities are not available. Other DNA sequences of this sample code for an identical CDR3.

The method behind the library was the immunoSEQ multiplex PCR assay. In its TCRdb copy, this immuneACCESS table keeps in-frame sequences only and misses some clones. Where compared with another copy, unresolved V genes explain less than half of these, and the others have no known cause. The sample table shows 700,000 or so clones, and approximately 83% are seen once. The ten largest clones add up to around 0.0099% of the sample. These data also featured in a second study, about human thymus T cells. In that second paper, the authors write: Immunologically healthy infants undergoing open corrective cardiac surgery for congenital heart defects in Finland were used as donors. The thymus tissue came from surgical resects taken out during corrective cardiac surgery. Usage of V and J gene segments appeared to be biased in both the thymic and the peripheral blood repertoires. The related research reported highly overlapping thymic TCR repertoires among unrelated individuals. The study described the TCR alpha and beta repertoires in about eight infant thymus samples and a few matching peripheral blood samples. Donor ages ranging from 7 to 244 days were recorded, and 5 to 7 male and a couple of female infants were included in the cohort. Thymocytes were mechanically released from the tissue and were stored as pellets of about 9-33 million cells at -70 degrees C. A QIAsymphony instrument was used to extract genomic DNA from frozen cell pellets. The immunoSEQ multiplex PCR assay was used to amplify the TCRB and TCRAD loci from a standardized amount of quality-controlled genomic DNA. The V(D)J region was spanned by amplicons of a length sufficient to cover the CDR3 and to identify V and J genes. Through the commercial immunoSEQ service, the amplicons were sequenced on an Illumina platform. Primer bias and sequencing errors were corrected as previously described, and TCRAD and TCRB definitions were based on the IMGT database. immunoSEQ Analyzer 3.0 and VDJTools were used for repertoire analysis, which covered basic statistics, V/J segment usage, diversity estimates, rarefaction and pairwise overlap. Diversity was estimated with Chao1, ChaoE, Efron-Thisted, Shannon and inverse Simpson indices, and also on datasets down-sampled to the smallest sample. For repertoire overlap, CDR3 nucleotide sequence, V gene and J gene had to match strictly, and clustering was done by Jaccard-based multidimensional scaling. On average, thymus samples yielded 650,000 to 1,000,000 unique TCRB clonotypes, whereas blood samples yielded about 84,000.

The clonotype comes from a girl less than two years old with a congenital heart defect. Donor details come from another sample of the same person, matched by shared clones. Sequencing input: thymocytes.

The DNA sequence follows: TGTGCCAGCTCATCCAGCTCCTACGAGCAGTACTTC. This codes for CASSSSSYEQYF. The receptor chain draws on TRBV18 and TRBJ2-7; the D gene remains uncertain. V is reduced by 5 bases and J by 0 bases, leaving a spacing of 5 bases between them. The CDR3 sequence holds 12 residues, the cysteine and phenylalanine included. The DNA shown is the 36-base CDR3, in frame from base 1. CDR1 and CDR2 were assigned from the germline V gene as KGHSH and LQKENI.